The entry below gives a single T cell receptor (beta chain) sequence along with its context. As yet, its antigen is unknown. The sequenced fragment ends 3 residues before the CDR3 boundary, so the rest is inferred from the germline J gene. This specimen belongs to a study of T cells in women clearing cervical HPV infection. Study details: Cases: HPV16-related CIN3 or worse on histology, 2 invasive cancers. Case blood was drawn when the lesion was first found; control blood after infection became undetectable.

CDR1 and CDR2 (germline): DFQATT, SNEGSKA (reference sequence). V was clipped by 5 bases and J by 1 base; unmatched bases: 7. The CDR3 has 16 amino acids. Whole-study results and caveats: Cases and controls were distinguished at AUC roughly 0.86 by richness and V genes.

Libraries were prepared by immunoSEQ multiplex PCR; TCRdb keeps only in-frame clonotypes and omits some of them. Recorded here are roughly 18,000 clones; the top ten clones represent around 10%. The material sequenced was blood buffy coat. The chain carries TRBV20-1 and TRBJ2-3; 12 nucleotides agree with TRBD2. This sequence was found in a woman between 18 and 69 years old with a cervical HPV16 infection that either progressed to CIN3+ or cleared (not recorded which). CDR3 DNA, as far as it was read: TGCAGTGCTGGGCTGACTAGCGGGAGTGGCACAGATACG. Translating gives CSAGLTSGSGTDT. The full CDR3 sequence reads CSAGLTSGSGTDTQYF.